This T cell receptor beta chain was sequenced during a study of CD8 T cells in Susac syndrome. The CD8+ and CD4+ T cells were isolated magnetically using a negative isolation approach, whereas the TEMRA cells were enriched by FACS. A note on this clonotype: Its target is not known.

Random-hexamer reverse transcription was applied to about 0.5 to 1 ug RNA. The authors amplified TCR beta CDR3 across 54 Vbeta and 13 Jbeta using immunoSEQ multiplex PCR. TCRdb ran MiXCR on the immunoSEQ multiplex PCR reads and lists one entry per CDR3 protein. In the table there are about 430,000 distinct CDR3 sequences, around 85% of which are singletons. Overall study findings and caveats: The relatively small number of individuals in the TCR sequencing and HLA analysis was acknowledged by the study.

This receptor was identified in a human donor with multiple sclerosis. The specimen sequenced was CD8+ T cells from PBMCs.

DNA for the CDR3: TGCGCCAGCAGCCCTCTTAACGTGTACTACAATGAGCAGTTCTTC. This encodes CASSPLNVYYNEQFF. The chain joins TRBV4-1 to TRBJ2-1; D is uncertain. The CDR3 is 15 residues long. Trimming stripped 4 bases from V and 3 bases from J, with 13 bases between. Germline values: CDR1 MGHRA, CDR2 YSYEKL.